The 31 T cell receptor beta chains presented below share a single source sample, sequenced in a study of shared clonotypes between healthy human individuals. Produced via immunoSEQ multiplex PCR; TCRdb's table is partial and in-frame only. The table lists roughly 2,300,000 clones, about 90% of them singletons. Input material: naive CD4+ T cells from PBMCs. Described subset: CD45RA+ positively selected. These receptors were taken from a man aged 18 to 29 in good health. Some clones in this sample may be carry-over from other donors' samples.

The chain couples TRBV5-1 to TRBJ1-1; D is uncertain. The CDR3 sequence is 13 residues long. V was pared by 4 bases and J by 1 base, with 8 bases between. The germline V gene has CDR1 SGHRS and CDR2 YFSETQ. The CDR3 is CASSGRPNTEAFF. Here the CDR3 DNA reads TGCGCCAGCAGCGGGAGACCGAACACTGAAGCTTTCTTT. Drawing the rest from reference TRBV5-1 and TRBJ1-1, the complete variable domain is KAGVTQTPRYLIKTRGQQVTLSCSPISGHRSVSWYQQTPGQGLQFLFEYFSETQRNKGNFPGRFSGRQFSNSRSEMNVSTLELGDSALYLCASSGRPNTEAFFGQGTRLTVV.

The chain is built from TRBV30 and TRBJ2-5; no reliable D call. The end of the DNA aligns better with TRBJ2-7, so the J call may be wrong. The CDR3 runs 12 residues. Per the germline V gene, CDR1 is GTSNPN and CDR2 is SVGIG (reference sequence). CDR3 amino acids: CAWSVWPYEQYF. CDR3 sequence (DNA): TGTGCCTGGAGTGTATGGCCCTACGAGCAGTACTTC.

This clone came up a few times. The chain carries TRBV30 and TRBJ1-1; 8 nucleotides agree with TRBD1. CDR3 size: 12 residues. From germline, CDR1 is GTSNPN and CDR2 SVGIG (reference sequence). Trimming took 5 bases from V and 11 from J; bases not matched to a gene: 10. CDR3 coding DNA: TGTGCCTGGGCTCAGGGGGCGGTGGTTGCTTTCTTT. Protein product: CAWAQGAVVAFF.

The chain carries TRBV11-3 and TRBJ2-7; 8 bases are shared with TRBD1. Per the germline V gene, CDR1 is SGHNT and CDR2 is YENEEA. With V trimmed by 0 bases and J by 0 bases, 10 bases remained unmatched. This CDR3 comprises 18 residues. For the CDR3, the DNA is TGTGCCAGCAGCTTAGACGTTGAGGACAGGGAGAGCTCCTACGAGCAGTACTTC. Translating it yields CASSLDVEDRESSYEQYF. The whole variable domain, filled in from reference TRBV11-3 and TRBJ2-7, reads EAGVVQSPRYKIIEKKQPVAFWCNPISGHNTLYWYLQNLGQGPELLIRYENEEAVDDSQLPKDRFSAERLKGVDSTLKIQPAELGDSAVYLCASSLDVEDRESSYEQYFGPGTRLTVT.

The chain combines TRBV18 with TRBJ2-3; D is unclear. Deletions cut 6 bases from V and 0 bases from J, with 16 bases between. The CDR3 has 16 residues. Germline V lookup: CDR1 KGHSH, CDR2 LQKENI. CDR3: CASSLGSSPSTDTQYF. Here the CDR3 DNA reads TGTGCCAGCTCGCTCGGCAGTTCTCCGAGCACAGATACGCAGTATTTT.

The CDR3 sequence is CASHPRSGQGYEQYF. The CDR3 nucleotides are TGTGCCAGCCACCCCAGGTCGGGACAGGGCTACGAGCAGTACTTC. The genes are TRBV5-5 and TRBJ2-7; the match to TRBD1 covers 9 bases. In germline, CDR1 is SGHKS, CDR2 YYEKEE (reference sequence). Trimming cost V 7 bases and J 3 bases; bases outside gene matches: 11. The length of the CDR3 is 15 residues. The full variable domain, with the rest looked up from reference TRBV5-5 and TRBJ2-7, is DAGVTQSPTHLIKTRGQQVTLRCSPISGHKSVSWYQQVLGQGPQFIFQYYEKEERGRGNFPDRFSARQFPNYSSELNVNALLLGDSALYLCASHPRSGQGYEQYFGPGTRLTVT.

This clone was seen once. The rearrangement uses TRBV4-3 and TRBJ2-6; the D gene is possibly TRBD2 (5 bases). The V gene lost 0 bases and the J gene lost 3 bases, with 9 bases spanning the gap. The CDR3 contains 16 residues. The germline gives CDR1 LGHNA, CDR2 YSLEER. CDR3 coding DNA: TGCGCCAGCAGCCAAGATACGAGCGGTGGGGCCAACGTCCTGACTTTC. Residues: CASSQDTSGGANVLTF.

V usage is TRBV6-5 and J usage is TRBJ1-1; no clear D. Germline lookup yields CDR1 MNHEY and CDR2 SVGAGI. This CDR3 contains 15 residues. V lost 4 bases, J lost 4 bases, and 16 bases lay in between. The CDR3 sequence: CASSSPARLGTEAFF. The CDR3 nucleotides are TGTGCCAGCAGTTCTCCAGCAAGACTAGGCACTGAAGCTTTCTTT.

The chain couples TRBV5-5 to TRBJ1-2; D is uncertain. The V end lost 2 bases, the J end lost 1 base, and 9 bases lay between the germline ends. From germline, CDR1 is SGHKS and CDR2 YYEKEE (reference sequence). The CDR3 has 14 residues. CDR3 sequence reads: CASSFGPDNYGYTF. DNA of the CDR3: TGTGCCAGCAGCTTTGGACCGGATAACTATGGCTACACCTTC.

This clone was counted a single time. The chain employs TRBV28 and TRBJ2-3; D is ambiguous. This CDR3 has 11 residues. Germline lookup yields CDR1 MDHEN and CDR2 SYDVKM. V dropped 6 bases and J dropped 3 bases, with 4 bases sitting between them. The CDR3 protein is CASRETDTQYF. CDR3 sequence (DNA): TGTGCCAGCAGGGAGACAGATACGCAGTATTTT. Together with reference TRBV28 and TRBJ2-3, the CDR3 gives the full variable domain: DVKVTQSSRYLVKRTGEKVFLECVQDMDHENMFWYRQDPGLGLRLIYFSYDVKMKEKGDIPEGYSVSREKKERFSLILESASTNQTSMYLCASRETDTQYFGPGTRLTVL.

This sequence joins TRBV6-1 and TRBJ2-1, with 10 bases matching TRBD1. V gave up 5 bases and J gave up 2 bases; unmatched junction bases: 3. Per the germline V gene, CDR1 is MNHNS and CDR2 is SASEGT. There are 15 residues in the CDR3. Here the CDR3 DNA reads TGTGCCAGCAGTACCGGGACAGGGGCCTACAATGAGCAGTTCTTC. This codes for CASSTGTGAYNEQFF.

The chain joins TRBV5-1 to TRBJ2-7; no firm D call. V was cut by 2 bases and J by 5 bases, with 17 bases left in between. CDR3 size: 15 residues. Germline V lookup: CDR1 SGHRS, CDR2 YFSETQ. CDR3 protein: CASSLNPQVGNEQYF. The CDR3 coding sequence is TGCGCCAGCAGCTTAAATCCACAAGTGGGGAACGAGCAGTACTTC.

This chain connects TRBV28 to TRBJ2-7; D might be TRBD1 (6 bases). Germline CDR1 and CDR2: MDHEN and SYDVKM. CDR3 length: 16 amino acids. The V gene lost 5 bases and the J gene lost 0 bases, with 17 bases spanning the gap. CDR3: CASSRSDRPYSYEQYF. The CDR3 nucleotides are TGTGCCAGCAGTCGATCCGACAGGCCCTACTCCTACGAGCAGTACTTC.

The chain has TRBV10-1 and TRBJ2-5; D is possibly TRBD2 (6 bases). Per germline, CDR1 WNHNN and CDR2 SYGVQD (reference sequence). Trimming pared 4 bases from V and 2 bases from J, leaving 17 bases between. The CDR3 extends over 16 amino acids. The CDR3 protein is CASSVAASPVQETQYF. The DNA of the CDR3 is TGCGCCAGCAGTGTAGCGGCTAGCCCTGTGCAAGAGACCCAGTACTTC.

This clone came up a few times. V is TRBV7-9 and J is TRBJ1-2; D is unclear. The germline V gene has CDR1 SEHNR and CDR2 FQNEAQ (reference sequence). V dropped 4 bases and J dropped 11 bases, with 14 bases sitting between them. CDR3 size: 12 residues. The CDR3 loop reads CASSSTQGGYTF. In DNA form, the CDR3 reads TGTGCCAGCAGCTCTACGCAAGGCGGTTACACCTTC.

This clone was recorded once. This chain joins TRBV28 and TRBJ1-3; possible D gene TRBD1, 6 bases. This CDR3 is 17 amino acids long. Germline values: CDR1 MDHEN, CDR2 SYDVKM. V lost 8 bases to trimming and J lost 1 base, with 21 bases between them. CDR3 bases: TGTGCCAGCGGCCGCCGGACAGCCAACCCTTCTGGAAACACCATATATTTT. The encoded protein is CASGRRTANPSGNTIYF.

The CDR3 loop reads CASSMDTSGILDEQYF. The CDR3 nucleotides read TGTGCCAGTAGTATGGATACTAGCGGGATATTGGACGAGCAGTACTTC. This sequence joins TRBV19 and TRBJ2-7; 10 bases are a match to TRBD2. V lost 3 bases to trimming and J lost 5 bases; unmatched junction nucleotides: 10. This CDR3 is built from 16 residues. The germline V gene has CDR1 LNHDA and CDR2 SQIVND (reference sequence).

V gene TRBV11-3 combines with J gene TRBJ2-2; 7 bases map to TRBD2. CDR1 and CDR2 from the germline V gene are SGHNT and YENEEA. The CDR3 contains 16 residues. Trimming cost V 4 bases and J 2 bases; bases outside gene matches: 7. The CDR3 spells CASSSLGGRNTGELFF. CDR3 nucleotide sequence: TGTGCCAGCAGCTCCCTGGGCGGGAGAAACACCGGGGAGCTGTTTTTT.

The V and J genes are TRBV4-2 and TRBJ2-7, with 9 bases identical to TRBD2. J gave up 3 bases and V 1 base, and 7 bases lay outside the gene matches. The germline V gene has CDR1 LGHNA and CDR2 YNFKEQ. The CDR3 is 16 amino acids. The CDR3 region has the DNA TGTGCCAGCAGCCAAGGGTCCCTAGCGGGAAACTACGAGCAGTACTTC. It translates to CASSQGSLAGNYEQYF.

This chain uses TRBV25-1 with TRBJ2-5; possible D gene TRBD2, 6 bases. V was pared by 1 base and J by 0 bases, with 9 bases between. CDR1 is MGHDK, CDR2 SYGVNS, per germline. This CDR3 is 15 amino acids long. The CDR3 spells CASSESRDYQETQYF. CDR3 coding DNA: TGTGCCAGCAGTGAATCCAGGGACTACCAAGAGACCCAGTACTTC.

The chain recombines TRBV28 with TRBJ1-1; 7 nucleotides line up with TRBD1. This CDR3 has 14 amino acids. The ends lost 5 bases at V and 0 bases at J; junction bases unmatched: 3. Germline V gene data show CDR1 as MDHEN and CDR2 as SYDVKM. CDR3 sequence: CASSPTGLNTEAFF. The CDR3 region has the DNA TGTGCCAGCAGTCCGACAGGGCTGAACACTGAAGCTTTCTTT.

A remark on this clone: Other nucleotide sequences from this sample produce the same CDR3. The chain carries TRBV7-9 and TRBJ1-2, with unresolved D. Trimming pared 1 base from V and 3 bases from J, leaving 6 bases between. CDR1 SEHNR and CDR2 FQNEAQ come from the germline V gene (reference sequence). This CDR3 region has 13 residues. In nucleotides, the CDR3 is TGTGCCAGCAGCTTAGAGGGCTACTATGGCTACACCTTC. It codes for CASSLEGYYGYTF.

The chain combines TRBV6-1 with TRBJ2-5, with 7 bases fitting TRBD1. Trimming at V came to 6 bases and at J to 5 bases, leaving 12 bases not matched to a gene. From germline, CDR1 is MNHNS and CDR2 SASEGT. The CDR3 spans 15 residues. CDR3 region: CASSVNRGRWETQYF. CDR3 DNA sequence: TGTGCCAGCAGCGTGAACAGGGGACGTTGGGAGACCCAGTACTTC.

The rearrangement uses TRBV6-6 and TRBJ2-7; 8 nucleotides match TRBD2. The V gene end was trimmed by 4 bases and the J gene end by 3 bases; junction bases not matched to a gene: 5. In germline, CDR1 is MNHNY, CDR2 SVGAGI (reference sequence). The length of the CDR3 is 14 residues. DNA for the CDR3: TGTGCCAGCAGTTCGGGGGGGCGCGTCTACGAGCAGTACTTC. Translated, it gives CASSSGGRVYEQYF.

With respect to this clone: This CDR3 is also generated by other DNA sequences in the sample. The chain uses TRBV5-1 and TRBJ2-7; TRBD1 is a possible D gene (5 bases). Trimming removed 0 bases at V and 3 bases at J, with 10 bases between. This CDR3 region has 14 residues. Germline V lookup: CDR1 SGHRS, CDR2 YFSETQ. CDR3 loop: CASSLGTSNYEQYF. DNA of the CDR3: TGCGCCAGCAGCTTGGGGACATCCAACTACGAGCAGTACTTC.

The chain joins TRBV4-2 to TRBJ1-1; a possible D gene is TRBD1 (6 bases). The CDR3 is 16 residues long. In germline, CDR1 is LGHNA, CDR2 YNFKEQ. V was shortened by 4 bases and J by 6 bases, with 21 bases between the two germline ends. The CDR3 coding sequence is TGTGCCAGCAGCCCAGCGGGGTCGGGGGCGATCCCTGAAGCTTTCTTT. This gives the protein CASSPAGSGAIPEAFF.

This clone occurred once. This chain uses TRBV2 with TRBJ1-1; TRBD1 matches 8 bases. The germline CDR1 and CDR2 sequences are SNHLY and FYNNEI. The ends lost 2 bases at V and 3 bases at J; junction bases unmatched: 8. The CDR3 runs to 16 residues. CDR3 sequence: CASSERAGGAYTEAFF. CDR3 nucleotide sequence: TGTGCCAGCAGTGAAAGGGCAGGGGGCGCGTACACTGAAGCTTTCTTT.

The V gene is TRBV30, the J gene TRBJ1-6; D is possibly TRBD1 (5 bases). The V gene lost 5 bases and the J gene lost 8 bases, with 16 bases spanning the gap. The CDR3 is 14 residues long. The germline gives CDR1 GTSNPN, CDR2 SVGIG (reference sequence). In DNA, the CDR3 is TGTGCCTGGGGGGGGTCAGTCCCCTATTCACCCCTCCACTTT. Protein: CAWGGSVPYSPLHF.

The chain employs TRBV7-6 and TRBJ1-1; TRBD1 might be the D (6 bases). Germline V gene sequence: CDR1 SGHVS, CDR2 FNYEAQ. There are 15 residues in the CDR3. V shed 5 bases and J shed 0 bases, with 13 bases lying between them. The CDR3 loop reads CASSGPDRLNTEAFF. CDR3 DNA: TGTGCCAGCAGCGGGCCTGACAGGCTGAACACTGAAGCTTTCTTT.

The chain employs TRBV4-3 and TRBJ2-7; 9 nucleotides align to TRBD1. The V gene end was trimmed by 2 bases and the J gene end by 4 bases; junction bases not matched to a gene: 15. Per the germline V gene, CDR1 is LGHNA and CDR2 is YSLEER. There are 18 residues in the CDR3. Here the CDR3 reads CASSQLIGTTGGFYEQYF. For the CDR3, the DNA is TGCGCCAGCAGCCAACTTATTGGTACGACAGGGGGTTTTTACGAGCAGTACTTC.

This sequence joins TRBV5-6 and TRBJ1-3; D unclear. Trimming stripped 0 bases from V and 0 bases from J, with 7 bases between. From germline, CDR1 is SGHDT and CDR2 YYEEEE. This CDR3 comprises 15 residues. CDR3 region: CASSLGMSSGNTIYF. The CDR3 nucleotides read TGTGCCAGCAGCTTGGGGATGTCCTCTGGAAACACCATATATTTT.